These 31 T cell receptor beta chains share one sample of origin, sequenced in a study of T cells in Graves' hyperthyroidism and ophthalmopathy. Template material for amplifying TCR beta CDR3 regions consisted of RNA transcripts. HTBI primers were employed in a first-round RT-PCR of the TCR CDR3. From the multiplex PCR reads, TCRdb called clonotypes with MiXCR, one entry per CDR3 protein. This sample has over 90,000 distinct CDR3 sequences, with roughly 44% found just once. Material: blood. The receptors stem from a man aged 35-49 years with Graves' hyperthyroidism.

The V call is TRBV20-1, the J call TRBJ1-1; D remains unclear. Germline V CDR1 and CDR2: DFQATT, SNEGSKA (reference sequence). V lost 7 bases and J 0 bases, leaving 12 bases between the germline ends. This CDR3 has 13 residues. This CDR3 reads CSVKAAMNTEAFF. The CDR3 DNA sequence: TGCAGTGTAAAGGCAGCTATGAACACTGAAGCTTTCTTT.

This clonotype was seen repeatedly, ten times or more. V and J are TRBV11-3 and TRBJ2-3; 13 bases agree with TRBD2. Germline lookup yields CDR1 SGHNT and CDR2 YENEEA. The CDR3 runs to 17 residues. V was pared by 2 bases and J by 4 bases, with 6 bases of the junction left unmatched. DNA for the CDR3: TGTGCCAGCAGCTTAAGTGGACTAGCGGGAGTGGCAGATACGCAGTATTTT. Translated: CASSLSGLAGVADTQYF.

At least ten counts were recorded for this clonotype. The chain combines TRBV20-1 with TRBJ2-7, with TRBD2 identical over 7 bases. After removal of 0 bases from V and 6 bases from J, the junction contained 8 bases not matched to a gene. The length of the CDR3 is 14 residues. CDR1 DFQATT and CDR2 SNEGSKA come from the germline V gene (reference sequence). CDR3 in amino acids: CSARDKTSGGEQYF. CDR3 bases: TGCAGTGCTAGAGATAAGACCTCGGGGGGCGAGCAGTACTTC.

The rearrangement links TRBV7-3 to TRBJ2-7; 7 positions match TRBD2. There are 17 residues in the CDR3. V gave up 6 bases and J gave up 4 bases; unmatched junction bases: 18. Germline values: CDR1 SGHTA, CDR2 FQGTGA. The CDR3 nucleotides read TGTGCCAGCAGTGAAAGTGGGGGGGGGTCTGCGATTTACGAGCAGTACTTC. Translated, it gives CASSESGGGSAIYEQYF.

This clonotype was found many times. The rearrangement links TRBV6-5 to TRBJ2-1; 8 bases agree with TRBD2. Germline V gene data show CDR1 as MNHEY and CDR2 as SVGAGI. The V gene end was trimmed by 5 bases and the J gene end by 9 bases; junction bases not matched to a gene: 6. CDR3 length: 13 amino acids. As DNA, the CDR3 is TGTGCCAGCAGTGGGACTAGTTTTAGTGAGCAGTTCTTC. Its protein product is CASSGTSFSEQFF.

Ten or more counts support this clonotype. The chain recombines TRBV7-3 with TRBJ2-1, with D possibly matching TRBD2 (6 bases). Trimming cost V 2 bases and J 8 bases, with 10 bases left between them. The CDR3 has 13 residues. Germline lookup yields CDR1 SGHTA and CDR2 FQGTGA. CDR3 region: CASSLLTGDEQFF. Here the CDR3 DNA reads TGTGCCAGCAGCTTACTAACGGGGGATGAGCAGTTCTTC.

The sample holds many counts of this clonotype. In DNA, the CDR3 is TGCGCCAGCAGCTCGACAGGGGGTAGCTATGAGCAGTTCTTC. Translated, it gives CASSSTGGSYEQFF. The V and J genes are TRBV5-1 and TRBJ2-1; 9 positions match TRBD1. The length of the CDR3 is 14 residues. With V trimmed by 3 bases and J by 8 bases, 6 bases remained unmatched. Per germline, CDR1 SGHRS and CDR2 YFSETQ. Variable domain in full (rest from reference TRBV5-1 and TRBJ2-1): KAGVTQTPRYLIKTRGQQVTLSCSPISGHRSVSWYQQTPGQGLQFLFEYFSETQRNKGNFPGRFSGRQFSNSRSEMNVSTLELGDSALYLCASSSTGGSYEQFFGPGTRLTVL.

The CDR3 sequence: CASSVEAGPTEAFF. The CDR3, as DNA: TGTGCCAGCAGCGTAGAGGCAGGTCCCACTGAAGCTTTCTTT. V and J are TRBV9 and TRBJ1-1; D unresolved. Trimming shortened V by 0 bases and J by 4 bases, and 10 bases separated the two germline ends. The CDR3 runs 14 residues. The germline V gene encodes CDR1 SGDLS and CDR2 YYNGEE. Based on the CDR3 plus reference TRBV9 and TRBJ1-1, the full variable domain is DSGVTQTPKHLITATGQRVTLRCSPRSGDLSVYWYQQSLDQGLQFLIQYYNGEERAKGNILERFSAQQFPDLHSELNLSSLELGDSALYFCASSVEAGPTEAFFGQGTRLTVV.

This clonotype was seen at least ten times. The chain combines TRBV19 with TRBJ1-6; D unresolved. The CDR3 is 16 residues long. Germline V gene sequence: CDR1 LNHDA, CDR2 SQIVND (reference sequence). Trimming pared 5 bases from V and 10 bases from J, leaving 21 bases between. The CDR3 reads CASSYIMKPFSSPLHF. Written as DNA, the CDR3 is TGTGCCAGTAGTTACATCATGAAACCTTTTTCCTCACCCCTCCACTTT.

This clonotype was detected ten times or more. Germline is not matched at one junction end, which may reflect a read error. V gene TRBV20-1 combines with J gene TRBJ2-5; TRBD2 agrees at 11 bases. CDR1 is DFQATT and CDR2 is SNEGSKA in the germline V gene (reference sequence). This CDR3 is built from 15 residues. The CDR3 DNA reads as TGCAGTTCTAGGGTTGCTAGCGGGGGGTTAGGGACCCAGTACTTC. Protein sequence: CSSRVASGGLGTQYF.

The table lists this clonotype with many counts. The rearrangement links TRBV12-3 or TRBV12-4 to TRBJ2-2; TRBD1 matches 9 bases. The CDR3 has 16 amino acids. Unmatched junction bases numbered 8, after V lost 5 bases and J lost 4 bases. The CDR3 bases are TGTGCCAGCAGTAGAGGGACAGGGTGGGGCACCGGGGAGCTGTTTTTT. Protein sequence: CASSRGTGWGTGELFF.

Only one count was recorded for this clonotype. Its ends do not fully match the called genes, so a read error is possible. The gene calls are TRBV24-1 and TRBJ2-3; a weak D match, TRBD1 (5 bases). Looked up from germline, CDR1 is KGHDR and CDR2 is SFDVKD. The CDR3 consists of 15 residues. In DNA form, the CDR3 reads TGTGCCACCGGTGATTATGGGGCGCGGACAGATACGCAGTATTTT. This translates into CATGDYGARTDTQYF.

V and J are TRBV25-1 and TRBJ2-1; D assignment may be TRBD1 or TRBD2 (7 bases each). The germline V gene encodes CDR1 MGHDK and CDR2 SYGVNS. Trimming left V 3 bases short and J 8 bases short, with 26 bases between. The CDR3 is 18 residues long. The CDR3 DNA reads as TGTGCCAGCAGTGATCCCCAGGGGGGGACAGCTACGATCCATGAGCAGTTCTTC. Translated: CASSDPQGGTATIHEQFF.

This clonotype was counted ten times or more. The chain recombines TRBV10-2 with TRBJ1-6, with D unclear. V lost 1 base to trimming and J lost 5 bases, with 9 bases between them. The CDR3 has 15 amino acids. Germline V CDR1 and CDR2: WSHSY, SAAADI. The CDR3: CASSEYGRDNSPLHF. CDR3 sequence (DNA): TGCGCCAGCAGTGAGTACGGCCGGGATAATTCACCCCTCCACTTT.

This clonotype was observed at least ten times. V usage is TRBV7-9 and J usage is TRBJ2-5, with 9 nucleotides matching TRBD2. The V gene end was trimmed by 7 bases and the J gene end by 2 bases; junction bases not matched to a gene: 8. There are 15 residues in the CDR3. In germline, CDR1 is SEHNR, CDR2 FQNEAQ (reference sequence). CDR3 nucleotides: TGTGCCAGCATTCCCCTGCGGGAGGGACAAGAGACCCAGTACTTC. Protein: CASIPLREGQETQYF.

The chain couples TRBV5-1 to TRBJ2-7; either TRBD1 or TRBD2 may fit D (5 bases each). The CDR3 loop spans 12 amino acids. CDR1 is SGHRS and CDR2 is YFSETQ in the germline V gene. V lost 7 bases and J lost 3, with 11 bases in between. CDR3 amino acids: CASAWDRYEQYF. CDR3 coding DNA: TGCGCCAGCGCCTGGGACCGCTACGAGCAGTACTTC. Full variable domain (outside the CDR3, taken from reference TRBV5-1 and TRBJ2-7): KAGVTQTPRYLIKTRGQQVTLSCSPISGHRSVSWYQQTPGQGLQFLFEYFSETQRNKGNFPGRFSGRQFSNSRSEMNVSTLELGDSALYLCASAWDRYEQYFGPGTRLTVT.

To note about this clonotype: Germline and junction disagree at one end, which may indicate a read error. The rearrangement joins TRBV6-1 to TRBJ1-2, with D unresolved. In germline, CDR1 is MNHNS, CDR2 SASEGT. The CDR3 is 13 residues long. This chain's CDR3 is CASRLGGLGGCTF. The CDR3 nucleotides read TGTGCCAGCAGATTGGGCGGCCTCGGTGGCTGCACCTTC.

There are a few counts of this clonotype. This chain connects TRBV6-2 or TRBV6-3 to TRBJ1-5; TRBD1 is a possible D gene (6 bases). Germline CDR1 MNHEY, CDR2 SVGEGT. This CDR3 region has 15 residues. V lost 6 bases, J lost 3 bases, and 15 bases lay in between. This CDR3 is CASRNPQGVNQPQHF. The CDR3 DNA follows: TGTGCCAGCAGAAACCCACAGGGAGTCAATCAGCCCCAGCATTTT.

This clonotype was recorded many times. DNA for the CDR3: TGTGCCAGCAGTGTTCAGGGTATCTACGAGCAGTACTTC. This codes for CASSVQGIYEQYF. The V call is TRBV2, the J call TRBJ2-7; D possibly corresponds to TRBD1 (5 bases). CDR1 is SNHLY, CDR2 FYNNEI, per germline. V was cut by 4 bases and J by 3 bases, with 10 bases left in between. The CDR3 has 13 amino acids.

This clonotype was observed many times. The V and J genes are TRBV19 and TRBJ2-7, with D hard to call. V lost 5 bases to trimming and J lost 0 bases, with 11 bases between them. The CDR3 consists of 14 residues. Germline V gene data show CDR1 as LNHDA and CDR2 as SQIVND (reference sequence). Written as DNA, the CDR3 is TGTGCCAGTAGTTTCAAGGAGAGCTCCTACGAGCAGTACTTC. Translating it yields CASSFKESSYEQYF.

V and J are TRBV2 and TRBJ2-7, with TRBD2 identical over 9 bases. V shed 5 bases, J shed 7 bases, and the junction held 12 bases outside the gene matches. The CDR3 sequence is 15 residues long. Germline V CDR1 and CDR2: SNHLY, FYNNEI. CDR3 amino acids: CASSQLGGRASEQYF. The CDR3 coding sequence is TGTGCCAGCAGTCAACTTGGCGGGAGGGCCAGTGAGCAGTACTTC.

As to this clonotype: A much larger clone differs by one base, so this may be a read error. The chain is built from TRBV15 and TRBJ1-4, with 10 bases matching TRBD1. The length of the CDR3 is 14 residues. CDR1 and CDR2 (germline): LNHNV, YYDKDF (reference sequence). CDR3 in DNA: TGTGCCGCTAGCGGACAGGGGGAAAATGAAGAACTGTTTTTT. It is translated as CAASGQGENEELFF.

This clonotype was counted many times. The rearrangement joins TRBV6-5 to TRBJ2-7; TRBD1 matches at 12 bases. The CDR3 sequence is 14 residues long. CDR1 is MNHEY, CDR2 SVGAGI, per germline. V lost 4 bases and J lost 6; bases outside the gene matches: 4. The DNA of the CDR3 is TGTGCCAGCAGTTCGGGACAGGGGGCGGGCGAGCAGTACTTC. It specifies CASSSGQGAGEQYF.

This clonotype was observed many times. The chain couples TRBV29-1 to TRBJ1-1; unclear D gene. Germline assignment: CDR1 SQVTM and CDR2 ANQGSEA. This CDR3 has 12 amino acids. V was clipped by 5 bases and J by 6 bases, with 13 bases between them. The chain's CDR3 is CSVKPEGPEAFF. The DNA for the CDR3 is TGCAGCGTTAAACCCGAGGGCCCTGAAGCTTTCTTT.

The chain uses TRBV4-2 and TRBJ2-7; the D gene is possibly TRBD1 (5 bases). CDR3 size: 14 residues. The V gene lost 1 base and the J gene lost 7 bases, with 14 bases spanning the gap. The germline gives CDR1 LGHNA, CDR2 YNFKEQ. In nucleotides, the CDR3 is TGTGCCAGCAGCCAAGGACAGACTTACAATGAGCAGTACTTC. Translation: CASSQGQTYNEQYF.

Turning to this clonotype: This is likely a read error, given that the CDR3 carries no conserved phenylalanine or tryptophan at its end. This chain connects TRBV14 to TRBJ2-1; the match to TRBD2 covers 10 bases. V lost 0 bases to trimming and J lost 6 bases; unmatched junction nucleotides: 8. There are 17 residues in the CDR3. From germline, CDR1 is SGHDN and CDR2 FVKESK. Here the CDR3 reads CASSQDWLAGVGNEQFL. The CDR3, as DNA: TGTGCCAGCAGCCAAGATTGGCTAGCGGGAGTAGGCAATGAGCAGTTCCTC.

This clonotype was observed many times. The chain recombines TRBV4-3 with TRBJ2-5; possibly TRBD2 for D (5 bases). Germline V gene sequence: CDR1 LGHNA, CDR2 YSLEER. The CDR3 sequence is 16 residues long. The V end lost 0 bases, the J end lost 3 bases, and 14 bases lay between the germline ends. CDR3: CASSQEWWQREETQYF. CDR3 sequence (DNA): TGCGCCAGCAGCCAAGAATGGTGGCAGAGGGAAGAGACCCAGTACTTC.

The table lists this clonotype with many counts. The genes are TRBV7-3 and TRBJ1-1, with unresolved D. The CDR3 is 17 residues long. Germline V gives CDR1 SGHTA, CDR2 FQGTGA. V shed 2 bases and J shed 0 bases, with 16 bases lying between them. The CDR3 protein is CASSLLPIPGMNTEAFF. As DNA, the CDR3 is TGTGCCAGCAGCTTACTCCCCATTCCGGGGATGAACACTGAAGCTTTCTTT.

This clonotype came up a few times. CDR3 in amino acids: CSADPRTVFGGYTF. DNA of the CDR3: TGCAGCGCCGATCCCCGGACAGTCTTCGGAGGCTACACCTTC. The rearrangement joins TRBV29-1 to TRBJ1-2; maybe TRBD1 (6 bases). V lost 7 bases and J 8 bases, leaving 23 bases between the germline ends. CDR1 is SQVTM and CDR2 is ANQGSEA in the germline V gene. This CDR3 is 14 amino acids long. The whole variable domain, filled in from reference TRBV29-1 and TRBJ1-2, reads SAVISQKPSRDICQRGTSLTIQCQVDSQVTMMFWYRQQPGQSLTLIATANQGSEATYESGFVIDKFPISRPNLTFSTLTVSNMSPEDSSIYLCSADPRTVFGGYTFGSGTRLTVV.

This clonotype was observed at least ten times. The CDR3 coding sequence is TGTGCCAGCAGTGATCGGGGGGCTATGAACACTGAAGCTTTCTTT. This codes for CASSDRGAMNTEAFF. This rearrangement joins TRBV6-1 to TRBJ1-1, with D tentatively TRBD1 (6 bases). V gave up 3 bases and J gave up 0 bases, with 11 bases separating them. CDR1 is MNHNS, CDR2 SASEGT, per germline. CDR3 length equals 15 residues.

The rearrangement joins TRBV24-1 to TRBJ2-5, with 9 bases fitting TRBD2. J lost 5 bases, V lost 5 bases, and 14 bases had no gene match. Germline V lookup: CDR1 KGHDR, CDR2 SFDVKD. This CDR3 spans 17 amino acids. The CDR3 nucleotides are TGTGCCACCAGTGGCTCCAGTGGTAGCGGGGGCGGGGAGACCCAGTACTTC. Protein sequence: CATSGSSGSGGGETQYF.